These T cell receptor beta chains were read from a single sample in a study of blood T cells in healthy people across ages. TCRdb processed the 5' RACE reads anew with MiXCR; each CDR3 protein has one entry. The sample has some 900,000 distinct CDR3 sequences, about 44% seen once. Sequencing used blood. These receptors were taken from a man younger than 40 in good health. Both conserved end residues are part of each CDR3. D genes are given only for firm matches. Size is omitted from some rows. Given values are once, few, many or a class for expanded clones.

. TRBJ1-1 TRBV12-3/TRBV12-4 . CASSLMGTWNTEAFF TGTGCCAGCAGTTTAATGGGAACTTGGAACACTGAAGCTTTCTTT
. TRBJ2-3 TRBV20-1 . CSARREPRTDTQYF TGCAGTGCTAGGCGGGAACCCCGCACAGATACGCAGTATTTT
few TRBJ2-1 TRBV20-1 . CSAIYNEQFF TGCAGTGCTATTTACAATGAGCAGTTCTTC
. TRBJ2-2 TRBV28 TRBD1 CASSKPDRVKGELFF TGTGCCAGCAGTAAACCGGACAGGGTTAAGGGGGAGCTGTTTTTT
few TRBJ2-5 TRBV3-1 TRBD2 CASSQSGGLAGQETQYF TGTGCCAGCAGTCAAAGCGGCGGACTAGCGGGGCAAGAGACCCAGTACTTC
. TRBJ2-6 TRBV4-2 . CASSQRGGTTSGANVLTF TGTGCCAGCAGCCAAAGAGGGGGGACAACCTCTGGGGCCAACGTCCTGACTTTC
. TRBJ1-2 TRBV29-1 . CSVEGGTGGPYGYTF TGCAGCGTTGAAGGAGGGACGGGAGGGCCCTATGGCTACACCTTC
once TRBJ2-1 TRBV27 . CASGLGLHEQFF TGTGCCAGCGGCTTAGGCCTCCATGAGCAGTTCTTC
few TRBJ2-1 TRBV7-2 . CASSLVATYNEQFF TGTGCCAGCAGCTTAGTGGCGACCTACAATGAGCAGTTCTTC
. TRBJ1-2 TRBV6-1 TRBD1 CASSERQGHGYTF TGTGCCAGCAGTGAAAGACAGGGACATGGCTACACCTTC
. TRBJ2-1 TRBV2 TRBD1 CASSPGTGVMRQFF TGTGCCAGCAGTCCCGGGACAGGAGTAATGAGGCAGTTCTTC
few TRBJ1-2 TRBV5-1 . CASSLNAGANYGYTF TGCGCCAGCAGCTTAAACGCGGGAGCGAACTATGGCTACACCTTC
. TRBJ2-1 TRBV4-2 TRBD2 CASSQGFISGGANEQFF TGTGCCAGCAGCCAAGGTTTCATTAGCGGGGGGGCTAATGAGCAGTTCTTC
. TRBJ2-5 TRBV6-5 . CASSYSEQVGQETLYF TGTGCCAGCAGTTACTCGGAACAGGTGGGCCAAGAGACCCTGTACTTC
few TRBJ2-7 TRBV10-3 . CAISDDTVWEQYF TGTGCCATCAGTGACGACACCGTCTGGGAGCAGTACTTC
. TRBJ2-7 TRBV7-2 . CASSLSAGNYEQYF TGTGCCAGCAGCTTATCCGCAGGGAACTACGAGCAGTACTTC
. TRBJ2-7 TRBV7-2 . CASGGTAFYEQYF TGTGCCAGCGGAGGGACGGCATTCTACGAGCAGTACTTC
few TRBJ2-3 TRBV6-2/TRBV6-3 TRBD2 CASSRSGGASTDTQYF TGTGCCAGCAGCCGTAGCGGGGGGGCTTCCACAGATACGCAGTATTTT
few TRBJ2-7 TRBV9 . CASSVGDGSYNEQYF TGTGCCAGCAGCGTTGGGGACGGTTCCTACAATGAGCAGTACTTC
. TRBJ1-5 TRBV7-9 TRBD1 CASSFGQGGGQPQHF TGTGCCAGCAGCTTTGGACAGGGGGGAGGTCAGCCCCAGCATTTT
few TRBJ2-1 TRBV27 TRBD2 CASSLWGSGIYNEQFF TGTGCCAGCAGTTTATGGGGTAGCGGGATATACAATGAGCAGTTCTTC
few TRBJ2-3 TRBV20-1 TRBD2 CSAPLAGVDTQYF TGCAGTGCCCCGCTAGCGGGCGTAGATACGCAGTATTTT
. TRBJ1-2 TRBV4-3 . CASSPGGDFYGYTF TGCGCCAGCAGCCCTGGGGGGGATTTCTATGGCTACACCTTC
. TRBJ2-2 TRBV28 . CASRSRGPNTGELFF TGTGCCAGCAGGTCCAGGGGACCGAACACCGGGGAGCTGTTTTTT
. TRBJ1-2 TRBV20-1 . CSAPGLNYGYTF TGCAGTGCTCCGGGACTTAACTATGGCTACACCTTC
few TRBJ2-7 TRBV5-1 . CASSSTTLEGTYEQYF TGCGCCAGCAGCTCGACCACGCTTGAGGGCACCTACGAGCAGTACTTC
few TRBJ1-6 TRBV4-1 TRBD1 CASSHVGQGRSPLHF TGCGCCAGCAGCCATGTGGGACAGGGGCGGTCACCCCTCCACTTT
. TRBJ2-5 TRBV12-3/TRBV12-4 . CARPGELIEVQYF TGTGCCAGACCAGGGGAGTTGATAGAGGTGCAGTACTTC
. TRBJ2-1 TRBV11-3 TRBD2 CASRGEGPNEQFF TGTGCCAGCAGGGGGGAGGGCCCCAATGAGCAGTTCTTC
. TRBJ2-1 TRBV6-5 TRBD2 CATSYPGLAGDNEQFF TGTGCCACCAGTTACCCGGGACTAGCGGGGGACAATGAGCAGTTCTTC
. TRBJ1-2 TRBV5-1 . CASREEVGNYGYTF TGCGCCAGCAGGGAAGAAGTCGGTAACTATGGCTACACCTTC
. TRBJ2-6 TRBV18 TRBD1 CASSPWDRSLSGANVLTF TGTGCCAGCTCACCTTGGGACAGGTCTCTCTCTGGGGCCAACGTCCTGACTTTC
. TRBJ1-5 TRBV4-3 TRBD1 CASSQDRQGGNQPQHF TGCGCCAGCAGCCAAGATCGACAGGGGGGTAATCAGCCCCAGCATTTT
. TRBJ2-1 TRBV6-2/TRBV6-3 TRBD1 CASSPIRDRHNEQFF TGTGCCAGCAGTCCGATCCGGGACAGGCACAATGAGCAGTTCTTC
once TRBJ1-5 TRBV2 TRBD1 CASSRDRGPLNQPQHF TGTGCCAGCAGCCGGGACAGGGGGCCATTAAATCAGCCCCAGCATTTT
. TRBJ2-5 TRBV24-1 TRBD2 CATSDAKTSVEETQYF TGTGCCACCAGTGACGCCAAGACTAGCGTTGAAGAGACCCAGTACTTC
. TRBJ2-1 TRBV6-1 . CASSEYGASANEQFF TGTGCCAGCAGTGAATATGGGGCCTCTGCCAATGAGCAGTTCTTC
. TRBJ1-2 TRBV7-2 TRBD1 CASSFRPTGDGYGYTF TGTGCCAGCAGCTTTCGTCCGACAGGGGACGGCTATGGCTACACCTTC
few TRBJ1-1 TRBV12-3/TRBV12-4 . CASRPRRPMNTEAFF TGTGCCAGCAGACCTAGACGGCCCATGAACACTGAAGCTTTCTTT
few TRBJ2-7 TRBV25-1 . CASSETENSYEQYF TGTGCCAGCAGTGAAACCGAGAACTCCTACGAGCAGTACTTC
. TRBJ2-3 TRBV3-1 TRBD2 CASSSSGGATDAQYF TGTGCCAGCAGCTCTAGCGGGGGGGCTACAGATGCGCAGTATTTT
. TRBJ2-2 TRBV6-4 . CASSDFENTGELFF TGTGCCAGCAGTGACTTTGAGAACACCGGGGAGCTGTTTTTT
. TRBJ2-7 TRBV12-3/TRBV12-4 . CASRPSRSSYEQYF TGTGCCAGCAGGCCCTCCCGGAGCTCCTACGAGCAGTACTTC
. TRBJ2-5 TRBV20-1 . CSASRALPEYF TGCAGTGCTTCCCGGGCCCTCCCGGAGTACTTC
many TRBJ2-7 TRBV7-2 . CASSLVLTDYEQYF TGTGCCAGCAGCTTAGTATTAACAGACTACGAGCAGTACTTC
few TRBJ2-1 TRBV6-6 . CASTPGSYNEQFF TGTGCCAGCACCCCCGGATCCTACAATGAACAGTTCTTC
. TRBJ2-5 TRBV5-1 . CASSFRTAYQETQYF TGCGCCAGCAGTTTTCGGACAGCCTACCAAGAGACCCAGTACTTC
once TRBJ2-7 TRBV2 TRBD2 CASSLTSGVLYEQYF TGTGCCAGCAGTTTAACTAGCGGGGTTCTCTACGAGCAGTACTTC
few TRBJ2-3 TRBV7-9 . CASSSPRGATDTQYF TGTGCCAGCAGCTCGCCGCGGGGAGCCACAGATACGCAGTATTTT
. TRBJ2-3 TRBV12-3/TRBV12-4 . CASSRETPDTQYF TGTGCCAGCAGTAGGGAGACGCCAGATACGCAGTATTTT
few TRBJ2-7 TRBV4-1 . CASSQEPGISYEQYF TGCGCCAGCAGCCAAGAACCAGGGATCTCCTACGAGCAGTACTTC
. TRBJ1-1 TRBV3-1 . CASSQGTYEAFF TGTGCCAGCAGCCAAGGAACCTATGAAGCTTTCTTT
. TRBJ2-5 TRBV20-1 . CSARNLLRETQYF TGCAGTGCCAGGAACCTCCTTCGAGAGACCCAGTACTTC
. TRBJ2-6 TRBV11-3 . CASTQGSGANVLTF TGTGCCAGCACCCAGGGTTCTGGGGCCAACGTCCTGACTTTC
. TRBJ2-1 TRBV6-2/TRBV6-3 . CATSNNEQFF TGTGCCACCTCAAACAATGAGCAGTTCTTC
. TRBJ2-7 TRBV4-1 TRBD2 CASSQEAGLAGDEQYF TGCGCCAGCAGCCAAGAAGCAGGACTAGCGGGGGACGAGCAGTACTTC